This T cell receptor (beta chain) comes out of a study of blood T cell repertoires in COVID-19. Original processing methods: Amplification of reference gene primers provided the estimated nucleated cell counts. Repertoires were generated with immunoSEQ multiplex PCR, while TCRdb's copy carries only in-frame clones and drops some. That table gives V, J and clone size, and the DNA gave D and trimming. The sample includes about 250,000 clones, 83% of them seen just once. Participants were aged about 18 to 100 years from some 24 US areas. V lost 1 base, J lost 0 bases, and 13 bases lay in between. Germline CDR1 and CDR2: MNHEY and SVGEGT. The CDR3 has 18 residues.

Input material: PBMCs or T cells enriched from blood (not recorded which). This chain connects TRBV6-2 or TRBV6-3 to TRBJ1-6; D uncertain. The clonotype comes from a woman in her thirties or forties who had been exposed to COVID-19. The CDR3 DNA reads TGTGCCAGCAGTTACTTCTCTGCATCGAGCTCCTATAATTCACCCCTCCACTTT. Residues: CASSYFSASSSYNSPLHF.